Sequencing of this TCR beta chain was carried out in a study of blood T cell repertoires in COVID-19. About the study: Nucleic acid was either cDNA or gDNA, and it came from T cells, B-cell-depleted T cells, or PBMCs.

The germline V gene has CDR1 LNHDA and CDR2 SQIVND (reference sequence). The CDR3 is 13 amino acids. Trimming took off 7 bases at V and 4 bases at J, with 13 bases between the two ends. Study processing details: For nucleated cells, counts were estimated from reference gene primer amplification. Generated by immunoSEQ multiplex PCR, the TCRdb table keeps only in-frame clones and is missing some. The V and J calls and clone size are taken from that table; D and trimming were inferred from the DNA. Of approximately 240,000 clones in the sample, 79% were seen once. This chain connects TRBV19 to TRBJ1-2, with D maybe TRBD1 (5 bases). The sequenced sample was peripheral blood. The receptor's source is a woman aged 40 to 50 with active or convalescent COVID-19. The CDR3 loop reads CASTPRGGYGYTF. The CDR3, as DNA: TGTGCCAGTACCCCTCGCGGGGGCTATGGCTACACCTTC.